This TCR beta chain was found in a study of glioma-infiltrating T cells after dendritic cell vaccination. Background on the study: Glioblastoma patients came from Phase I and II dendritic cell vaccination trials.

Time point of the sample: after dendritic cell vaccination, including at tumor progression/relapse. Patients had residual fresh-frozen tumor tissue and more than two years of survival data. All glioblastoma patients lacked an isocitrate dehydrogenase mutation. This CDR3 has 16 amino acids. Trimming removed 2 bases from V and 7 bases from J, with 15 bases in between. The germline gives CDR1 KGHSH, CDR2 LQKENI. The primer mix had 60 V beta and 13 J beta primers. Generated by immunoSEQ multiplex PCR, the TCRdb table keeps only in-frame clones and is missing some. The table has approximately 92,000 clones, 65% to 85% seen once.

Sequencing was performed on blood, taken after dendritic cell vaccination. The V and J genes are TRBV18 and TRBJ1-6, with D possibly being TRBD1 (5 bases). The receptor comes from a human donor with glioblastoma. Here the CDR3 DNA reads TGTGCCAGCTCACCATCCAGGTTCGGGGGAAATTCACCCCTCCACTTT. The encoded protein is CASSPSRFGGNSPLHF. The full variable domain, with the rest looked up from reference TRBV18 and TRBJ1-6, is NAGVMQNPRHLVRRRGQEARLRCSPMKGHSHVYWYRQLPEEGLKFMVYLQKENIIDESGMPKERFSAEFPKEGPSILRIQQVVRGDSAAYFCASSPSRFGGNSPLHFGNGTRLTVT.